This is a list of T cell receptor beta chains from one sample in a study of metastatic and nonmetastatic thyroid tumors. TCRdb ran MiXCR on the PCR reads. The sample lists roughly 83,000 clones, 15% occurring once. Specimen: blood. All receptors come from a female donor with papillary thyroid cancer or a benign thyroid nodule (not recorded which). Some clones in this sample may be carry-over from other donors' samples. Both conserved end residues are part of each CDR3. D genes are given only for firm matches. The size entry is marked missing in some rows and otherwise reads once, few, many or a size class.

d_call	v_call	clone_size	j_call	cdr3_aa	cdr3_nt
.	TRBV19	many	TRBJ1-2	CASSTSQWSYGYTF	TGTGCCAGTAGTACATCACAGTGGAGCTATGGCTACACCTTC
.	TRBV11-2	many	TRBJ2-1	CASSLDSLTFF	TGTGCCAGCAGCTTAGACTCCCTAACGTTCTTC
.	TRBV7-9	many	TRBJ2-2	CASSSRGGNTGELFF	TGTGCCAGCAGCTCACGAGGGGGGAACACCGGGGAGCTGTTTTTT
.	TRBV3-1	.	TRBJ2-4	CASSRSASRGIQYF	TGTGCCAGCAGCCGGTCCGCGAGTCGGGGCATTCAGTACTTC
TRBD1	TRBV5-1	many	TRBJ2-5	CASRLGTEETQYF	TGCGCCAGCAGACTTGGGACAGAAGAGACCCAGTACTTC
.	TRBV12-5	many	TRBJ1-1	CASGLWGTEAFF	TGTGCTAGTGGACTGTGGGGGACTGAAGCTTTCTTT
.	TRBV28	.	TRBJ1-2	CASSSLYQVNYGYTF	TGTGCCAGCAGTTCCCTTTATCAGGTTAACTATGGCTACACCTTC
.	TRBV29-1	.	TRBJ2-3	CSVEDRQSTDTQYF	TGCAGCGTTGAAGATCGTCAGTCCACAGATACGCAGTATTTT
.	TRBV11-2	.	TRBJ1-3	CASSLDHVSGNTTYF	TGTGCCAGCAGCTTAGACCATGTCTCTGGAAACACCACATATTTT
.	TRBV2	many	TRBJ2-7	CASSSDYEQYF	TGTGCCAGCAGTTCAGACTACGAGCAGTACTTC
.	TRBV20-1	many	TRBJ1-4	CSAREGPNEKLFF	TGCAGTGCTAGAGAGGGGCCCAATGAAAAACTGTTTTTT
.	TRBV7-2	many	TRBJ2-7	CASSLAQRRGEQYF	TGTGCCAGCAGCTTAGCGCAGCGAAGGGGCGAGCAGTACTTC
.	TRBV6-1	.	TRBJ1-2	CASSEEVAVPNYGYTF	TGTGCCAGCAGTGAAGAGGTGGCAGTTCCTAACTATGGCTACACCTTC
.	TRBV14	few	TRBJ2-7	CASSQGGYEQYF	TGTGCCAGCAGCCAGGGAGGCTACGAGCAGTACTTC
.	TRBV30	.	TRBJ1-1	CAWSRYRSLINTEAFF	TGTGCCTGGAGTCGGTACAGGTCACTTATTAACACTGAAGCTTTCTTT
.	TRBV30	.	TRBJ2-7	CAWGPRIGGYGTYEQYF	TGTGCCTGGGGCCCGAGGATTGGAGGGTATGGGACCTACGAGCAGTACTTC
TRBD1	TRBV13	many	TRBJ1-2	CASSFWGQGEYGYTF	TGTGCCAGCAGCTTCTGGGGACAGGGGGAATATGGCTACACCTTC
.	TRBV10-3	many	TRBJ1-5	CATRQDNQPQHF	TGTGCCACCCGACAGGATAATCAGCCCCAGCATTTT
.	TRBV20-1	many	TRBJ2-2	CSARRTTGELFF	TGCAGTGCTAGGAGAACCACCGGGGAGCTGTTTTTT
.	TRBV13	.	TRBJ1-5	CASSLRDGSAAQPQHF	TGTGCCAGCAGCTTAAGAGACGGGTCAGCGGCTCAGCCCCAGCATTTT
.	TRBV4-1	many	TRBJ2-7	CASSQDPTAANEKEQYF	TGCGCCAGCAGCCAAGACCCCACGGCCGCCAACGAGAAAGAGCAGTACTTC
.	TRBV19	.	TRBJ1-1	CASSMGTESFF	TGTGCCAGTAGCATGGGTACTGAATCTTTCTTT
TRBD2	TRBV3-1	many	TRBJ2-1	CASSLAGGDNEQFF	TGTGCCAGCAGCTTAGCGGGGGGGGACAATGAGCAGTTCTTC
.	TRBV19	many	TRBJ2-2	CASRMDVSTGELFF	TGTGCCAGTAGGATGGACGTGTCAACCGGGGAGCTGTTTTTT
.	TRBV25-1	many	TRBJ2-3	CASSEHRVQTQYF	TGTGCCAGCAGTGAACACAGGGTTCAAACGCAGTATTTT
.	TRBV7-6	many	TRBJ2-7	CASSPGTGVEQYF	TGTGCCAGCAGCCCCGGGACGGGGGTCGAGCAGTACTTC
.	TRBV5-6	many	TRBJ2-6	CASSPQGPRANVLTF	TGTGCCAGCAGCCCACAGGGACCCCGGGCCAACGTCCTGACTTTC
.	TRBV10-3	many	TRBJ2-5	CAISEGRLEYQETQYF	TGTGCCATCAGTGAGGGACGTCTCGAGTACCAAGAGACCCAGTACTTC
TRBD1	TRBV28	many	TRBJ1-5	CASRMTGVNQPQHF	TGTGCCAGCAGAATGACAGGGGTTAATCAGCCCCAGCATTTT
.	TRBV2	.	TRBJ1-2	CASILFSGSSGYTF	TGTGCCAGCATTCTCTTCTCTGGGTCTTCTGGCTACACCTTC
.	TRBV6-1	.	TRBJ1-1	CASIHRAGNTESFF	TGTGCCAGCATCCACCGGGCAGGGAACACTGAATCTTTCTTT
TRBD2	TRBV25-1	many	TRBJ2-1	CASSGGERGVYEQFF	TGTGCCAGCAGTGGCGGCGAGCGGGGGGTGTATGAGCAGTTCTTC
.	TRBV20-1	many	TRBJ1-1	CSAIDLTEAFF	TGCAGTGCTATTGACTTAACTGAAGCTTTCTTT
TRBD2	TRBV20-1	many	TRBJ2-2	CSARAPGGGTGELFF	TGCAGTGCTAGAGCCCCGGGGGGGGGTACCGGGGAGCTGTTTTTT
.	TRBV12-5	many	TRBJ2-7	CASGFHQDPQGYAQRVVQYF	TGTGCTAGTGGTTTCCACCAAGATCCACAGGGTTACGCGCAAAGGGTGGTGCAGTACTTC
.	TRBV29-1	many	TRBJ1-2	CSVREGVGYTF	TGCAGCGTTCGGGAAGGGGTCGGCTACACCTTC
TRBD1	TRBV19	many	TRBJ2-3	CASKADRGGDTQYF	TGTGCCAGTAAAGCGGACAGGGGGGGAGATACGCAGTATTTT
.	TRBV5-1	many	TRBJ2-1	CASSSQGGNEQFF	TGCGCCAGCAGCTCCCAAGGGGGAAATGAGCAGTTCTTC
.	TRBV5-4	.	TRBJ2-3	CASSWISTDTQYF	TGTGCCAGCAGCTGGATTAGCACAGATACGCAGTATTTT
TRBD1	TRBV7-2	many	TRBJ2-1	CASSPGQGYNEQFF	TGTGCCAGCAGCCCGGGACAGGGCTACAATGAGCAGTTCTTC
.	TRBV4-1	many	TRBJ1-5	CASSHGTLALHNQPQHF	TGCGCCAGCAGCCATGGGACCTTGGCACTGCACAATCAGCCCCAGCATTTT
.	TRBV7-2	many	TRBJ2-5	CASSLDTVQGGETQYF	TGTGCCAGCAGCTTAGATACAGTACAGGGTGGAGAGACCCAGTACTTC
TRBD1	TRBV10-1	many	TRBJ1-3	CASSESTGGNWNTIYF	TGCGCCAGCAGTGAGTCGACAGGGGGCAATTGGAACACCATATATTTT
TRBD1	TRBV28	few	TRBJ1-6	CASTGGPLDSPLHF	TGTGCCAGCACAGGGGGCCCCCTAGATTCACCCCTCCACTTT
.	TRBV7-2	many	TRBJ1-5	CASSLNAGLGQPQHF	TGTGCCAGCAGCTTAAATGCAGGGCTGGGTCAGCCCCAGCATTTT
TRBD1	TRBV10-2	many	TRBJ1-1	CASSEVTGGVSLAEAFF	TGCGCCAGCAGCGAGGTGACAGGGGGCGTAAGCCTCGCTGAAGCTTTCTTT
.	TRBV20-1	many	TRBJ2-7	CSASPIYEQYF	TGCAGTGCTAGTCCCATCTACGAGCAGTACTTC
.	TRBV7-9	many	TRBJ1-6	CASSGRGNSPLHF	TGTGCCAGCAGCGGCAGGGGAAATTCACCCCTCCACTTT
.	TRBV5-6	.	TRBJ2-3	CASSLPPPTDTQYF	TGTGCCAGCAGCTTACCCCCCCCCACAGATACGCAGTATTTT
.	TRBV3-1	.	TRBJ2-7	CASSALVGGEQYF	TGTGCCAGCAGCGCCTTAGTGGGAGGCGAGCAGTACTTC
.	TRBV20-1	many	TRBJ2-7	CSAHRVLSHEQYF	TGCAGTGCTCACAGGGTTCTTAGCCACGAGCAGTACTTC
TRBD2	TRBV2	many	TRBJ2-5	CASNELAGGGETQYF	TGTGCCAGCAATGAACTAGCGGGGGGAGGAGAGACCCAGTACTTC
.	TRBV7-9	many	TRBJ1-1	CASSFGLGAFF	TGTGCCAGCAGCTTCGGTTTAGGAGCTTTCTTT
.	TRBV7-8	many	TRBJ2-7	CASRLDGSYEQYF	TGTGCCAGCAGACTAGACGGCTCCTACGAGCAGTACTTC
.	TRBV9	many	TRBJ2-1	CASSVEGVEQFF	TGTGCCAGCAGCGTAGAGGGGGTTGAGCAGTTCTTC